Listed below are T cell receptor beta chains from one sample, sequenced in a study of identical twins. TCRdb passed the 5' RACE reads through MiXCR, listing each CDR3 protein once. The profile shows about 250,000 distinct CDR3 sequences, over 13% of them singletons. Material for sequencing was memory (CD45RO+) T cells sorted from blood. The receptors shown here come from a woman between 18 and 30 years old in good health. The CDR3 runs from the conserved cysteine through the conserved F or W. Each record gives: clone size, CDR3 length, D gene, V gene, J gene, CDR3 protein, CDR3 DNA. D genes are given only for firm matches. Some rows mark clone size as missing; the rest say once, few, many or name a class of expanded clone.

-	14	-	TRBV5-6	TRBJ2-4	CASSWGSSKNIQYF	TGTGCCAGCAGCTGGGGGAGCTCCAAAAACATTCAGTACTTC
few	14	-	TRBV7-2	TRBJ2-7	CASSQRGRFYEQYF	TGTGCCAGCAGCCAAAGGGGACGTTTCTACGAGCAGTACTTC
-	17	-	TRBV9	TRBJ2-5	CASSREGGFGGQETQYF	TGTGCCAGCAGCCGCGAAGGAGGTTTTGGAGGACAAGAGACCCAGTACTTC
-	13	-	TRBV20-1	TRBJ1-3	CSARGTTGNTIYF	TGCAGTGCTCGAGGGACTACTGGAAACACCATATATTTT
-	14	-	TRBV12-5	TRBJ2-1	CASGPSATKHEQFF	TGTGCTAGTGGTCCCTCGGCCACGAAGCATGAGCAGTTCTTC
-	13	-	TRBV19	TRBJ1-1	CASMGRGNTEAFF	TGTGCCAGTATGGGGCGCGGAAACACTGAAGCTTTCTTT
few	15	-	TRBV18	TRBJ1-2	CASSPTEGGGPGYTF	TGTGCCAGCTCACCAACTGAGGGTGGGGGACCTGGCTACACCTTC
-	12	-	TRBV2	TRBJ1-4	CASSGPNEKLFF	TGTGCCAGCAGTGGGCCGAATGAAAAACTGTTTTTT
-	16	TRBD1	TRBV20-1	TRBJ1-6	CSARLRDRGANSPLHF	TGCAGTGCTCGTTTAAGAGACAGGGGCGCGAATTCACCCCTCCACTTT
-	17	-	TRBV11-2	TRBJ2-3	CASRAFLGRHLTDTQYF	TGTGCCAGCAGGGCTTTTTTGGGCCGGCATCTAACAGATACGCAGTATTTT
few	18	-	TRBV12-3/TRBV12-4	TRBJ2-1	CASSPPDLHARHTARQFF	TGTGCCAGCAGTCCGCCGGACCTCCACGCACGCCACACAGCGCGGCAGTTCTTC
-	13	-	TRBV3-1	TRBJ2-4	CASIHEVRGIQYF	TGTGCCAGCATCCACGAAGTTCGGGGCATTCAGTACTTC
few	15	TRBD2	TRBV20-1	TRBJ2-4	CSALPGLAGKNIQYF	TGCAGTGCCCTCCCGGGACTAGCGGGGAAAAACATTCAGTACTTC
-	17	TRBD2	TRBV5-6	TRBJ2-1	CASSLAGGRGSYNEQFF	TGTGCCAGCAGCTTGGCCGGCGGGAGGGGGTCCTACAATGAGCAGTTCTTC